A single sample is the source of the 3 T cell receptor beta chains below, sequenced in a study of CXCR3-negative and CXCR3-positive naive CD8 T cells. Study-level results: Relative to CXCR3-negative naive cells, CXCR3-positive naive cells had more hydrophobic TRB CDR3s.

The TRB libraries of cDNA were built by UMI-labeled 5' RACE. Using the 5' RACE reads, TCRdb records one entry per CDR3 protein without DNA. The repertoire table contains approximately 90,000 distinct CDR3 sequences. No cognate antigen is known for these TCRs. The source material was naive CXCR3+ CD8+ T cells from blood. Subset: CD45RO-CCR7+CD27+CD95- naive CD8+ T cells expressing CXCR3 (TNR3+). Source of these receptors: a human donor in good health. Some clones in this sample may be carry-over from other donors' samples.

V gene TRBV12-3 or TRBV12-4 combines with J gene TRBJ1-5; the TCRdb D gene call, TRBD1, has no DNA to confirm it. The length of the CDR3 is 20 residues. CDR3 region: CASSFLFEGQLLSSNQPQHF.

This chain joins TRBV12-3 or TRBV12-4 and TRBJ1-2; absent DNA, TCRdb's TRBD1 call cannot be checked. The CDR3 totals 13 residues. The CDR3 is CASSPDRNYGYTF.

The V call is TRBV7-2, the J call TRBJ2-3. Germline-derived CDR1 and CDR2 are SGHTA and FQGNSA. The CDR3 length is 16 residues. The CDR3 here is CASSLVLGRTTDTQYF.